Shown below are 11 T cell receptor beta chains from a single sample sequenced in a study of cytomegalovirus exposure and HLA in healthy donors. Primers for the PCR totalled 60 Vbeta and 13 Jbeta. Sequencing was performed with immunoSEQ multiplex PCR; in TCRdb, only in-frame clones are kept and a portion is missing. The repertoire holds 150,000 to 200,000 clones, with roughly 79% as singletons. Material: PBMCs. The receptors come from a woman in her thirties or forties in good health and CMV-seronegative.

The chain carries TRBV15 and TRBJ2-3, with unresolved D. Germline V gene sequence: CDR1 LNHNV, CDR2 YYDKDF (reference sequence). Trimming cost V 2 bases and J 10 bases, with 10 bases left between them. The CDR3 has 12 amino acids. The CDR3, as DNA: TGTGCCACCAGCAGACCCCTCGTTCCGCAGTATTTT. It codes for CATSRPLVPQYF.

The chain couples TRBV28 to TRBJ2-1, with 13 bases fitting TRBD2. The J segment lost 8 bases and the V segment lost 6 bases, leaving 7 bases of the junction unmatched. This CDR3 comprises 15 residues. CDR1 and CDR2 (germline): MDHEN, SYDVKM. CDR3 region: CASRGLAGYFDEQFF. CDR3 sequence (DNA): TGTGCCAGCAGGGGACTAGCGGGATACTTCGATGAGCAGTTCTTC.

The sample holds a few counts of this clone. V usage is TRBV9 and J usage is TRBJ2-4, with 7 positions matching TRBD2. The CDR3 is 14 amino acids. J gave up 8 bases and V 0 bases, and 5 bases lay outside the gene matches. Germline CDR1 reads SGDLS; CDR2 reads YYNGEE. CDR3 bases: TGTGCCAGCAGCGTAGTGGGAGGGCCAGACATTCAGTACTTC. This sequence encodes CASSVVGGPDIQYF. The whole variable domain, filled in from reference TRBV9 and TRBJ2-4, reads DSGVTQTPKHLITATGQRVTLRCSPRSGDLSVYWYQQSLDQGLQFLIQYYNGEERAKGNILERFSAQQFPDLHSELNLSSLELGDSALYFCASSVVGGPDIQYFGAGTRLSVL.

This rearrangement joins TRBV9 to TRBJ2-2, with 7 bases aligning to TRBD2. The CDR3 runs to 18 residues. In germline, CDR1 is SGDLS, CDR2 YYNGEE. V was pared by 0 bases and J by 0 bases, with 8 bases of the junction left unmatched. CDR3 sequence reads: CASSVGLAGTPNTGELFF. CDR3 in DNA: TGTGCCAGCAGCGTAGGGTTAGCGGGCACCCCGAACACCGGGGAGCTGTTTTTT. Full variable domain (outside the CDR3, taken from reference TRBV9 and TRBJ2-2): DSGVTQTPKHLITATGQRVTLRCSPRSGDLSVYWYQQSLDQGLQFLIQYYNGEERAKGNILERFSAQQFPDLHSELNLSSLELGDSALYFCASSVGLAGTPNTGELFFGEGSRLTVL.

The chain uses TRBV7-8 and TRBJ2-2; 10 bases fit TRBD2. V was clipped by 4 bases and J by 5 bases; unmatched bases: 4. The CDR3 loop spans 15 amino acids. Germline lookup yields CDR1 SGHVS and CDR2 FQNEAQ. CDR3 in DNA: TGTGCCAGCAGCTCCGAACTAGCGGGAACCGGGGAGCTGTTTTTT. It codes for CASSSELAGTGELFF. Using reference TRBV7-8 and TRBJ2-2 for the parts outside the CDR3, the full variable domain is GAGVSQSPRYKVAKRGQDVALRCDPISGHVSLFWYQQALGQGPEFLTYFQNEAQLDKSGLPSDRFFAERPEGSVSTLKIQRTQQEDSAVYLCASSSELAGTGELFFGEGSRLTVL.

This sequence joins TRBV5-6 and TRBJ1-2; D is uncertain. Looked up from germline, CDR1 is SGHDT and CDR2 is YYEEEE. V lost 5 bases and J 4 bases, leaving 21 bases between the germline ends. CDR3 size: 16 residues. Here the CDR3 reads CASRSEEGAKTYGYTF. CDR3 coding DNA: TGTGCCAGCAGATCCGAAGAGGGTGCAAAGACCTATGGCTACACCTTC.

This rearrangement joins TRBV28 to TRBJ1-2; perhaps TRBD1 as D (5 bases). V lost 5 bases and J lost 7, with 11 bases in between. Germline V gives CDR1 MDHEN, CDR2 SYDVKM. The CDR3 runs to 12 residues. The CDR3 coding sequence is TGTGCCAGCAGTGCGAGGAGGGGTGGCTACACCTTC. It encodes CASSARRGGYTF.

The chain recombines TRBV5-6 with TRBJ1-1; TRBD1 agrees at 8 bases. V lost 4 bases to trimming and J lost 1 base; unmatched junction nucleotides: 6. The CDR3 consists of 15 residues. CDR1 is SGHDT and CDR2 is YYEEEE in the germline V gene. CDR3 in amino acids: CASSPTDRGNTEAFF. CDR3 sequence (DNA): TGTGCCAGCAGCCCCACCGACAGGGGGAACACTGAAGCTTTCTTT.

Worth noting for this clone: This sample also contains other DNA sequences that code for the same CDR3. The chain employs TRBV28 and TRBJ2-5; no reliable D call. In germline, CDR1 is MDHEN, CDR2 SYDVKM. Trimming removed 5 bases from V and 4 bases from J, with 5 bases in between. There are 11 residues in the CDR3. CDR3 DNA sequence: TGTGCCAGCAGTCCCAGAGAGACCCAGTACTTC. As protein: CASSPRETQYF.

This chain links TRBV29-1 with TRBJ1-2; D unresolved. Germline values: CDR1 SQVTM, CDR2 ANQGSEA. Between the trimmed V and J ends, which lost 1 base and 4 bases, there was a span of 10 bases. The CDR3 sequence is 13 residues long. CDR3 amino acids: CSVEADLAYGYTF. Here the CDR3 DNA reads TGCAGCGTTGAAGCGGACTTGGCCTATGGCTACACCTTC.

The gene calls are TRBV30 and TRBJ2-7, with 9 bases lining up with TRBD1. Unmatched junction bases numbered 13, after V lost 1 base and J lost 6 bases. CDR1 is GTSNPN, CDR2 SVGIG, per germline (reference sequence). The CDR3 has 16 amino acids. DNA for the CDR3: TGTGCCTGGAGTGCCATCTCGACAGGGGGACCCCTCGAGCAGTACTTC. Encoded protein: CAWSAISTGGPLEQYF.